A single sample gave rise to the 26 T cell receptor beta chains below, sequenced in a study of shared clonotypes between healthy human individuals. Produced via immunoSEQ multiplex PCR; TCRdb's table is partial and in-frame only. The repertoire has around 600,000 clones, more than 95% of them found once; the top ten carry 0.045% to 0.07%. The specimen sequenced was naive CD4+ T cells sorted from blood. Subset reported: CD45RA+ positively selected. The receptor set was obtained from a woman aged 25 to 39 in good health.

Only one count was recorded for this clone. CDR3 residues: CASSLGPSSGGNTIYF. The CDR3 nucleotides read TGTGCCAGCAGCTTGGGACCAAGCTCGGGCGGAAACACCATATATTTT. This chain joins TRBV13 and TRBJ1-3; tentative D call: TRBD1 (5 bases). V lost 3 bases to trimming and J lost 4 bases, with 16 bases between them. CDR1 is PRHDT, CDR2 FYEKMQ, per germline (reference sequence). The CDR3 contains 16 residues.

The chain uses TRBV5-5 and TRBJ2-5; no definite D call. The V gene's germline CDR1 is SGHKS and CDR2 YYEKEE (reference sequence). CDR3 length equals 17 residues. V lost 3 bases and J lost 5, with 23 bases in between. The CDR3 DNA reads as TGTGCCAGCAGCTACTACTACGTAGAGCATCGGTGGGAGACCCAGTACTTC. It codes for CASSYYYVEHRWETQYF.

The chain carries TRBV10-1 and TRBJ2-1; no firm D call. Per germline, CDR1 WNHNN and CDR2 SYGVQD (reference sequence). The CDR3 extends over 15 amino acids. The V end was cut by 0 bases, the J end by 1 base, with 7 bases between. Here the CDR3 reads CASSESGGSYNEQFF. The CDR3 bases are TGCGCCAGCAGTGAGTCTGGCGGATCCTACAATGAGCAGTTCTTC.

This clone turned up a few times. The chain recombines TRBV7-2 with TRBJ1-1, with no clear D. Per the germline V gene, CDR1 is SGHTA and CDR2 is FQGNSA. V was pared by 5 bases and J by 2 bases, with 6 bases between. The CDR3 loop spans 12 amino acids. CDR3 coding DNA: TGTGCCAGCAGCCAATATAACACTGAAGCTTTCTTT. Its translation: CASSQYNTEAFF.

This rearrangement joins TRBV4-1 to TRBJ1-3, with no clear D. This CDR3 is built from 15 residues. The germline V gene encodes CDR1 MGHRA and CDR2 YSYEKL. V shed 0 bases and J shed 0 bases, with 6 bases lying between them. CDR3 DNA sequence: TGCGCCAGCAGCCAAGAAGTGAGCTCTGGAAACACCATATATTTT. Translating gives CASSQEVSSGNTIYF.

This chain uses TRBV2 with TRBJ2-5; D not resolved. The DNA end is a closer match to TRBJ2-7, so the J assignment may be wrong. The V gene's germline CDR1 is SNHLY and CDR2 FYNNEI. The CDR3 length is 12 residues. The CDR3 region has the DNA TGTGCCAGCAGTGTTAACAGTTACGAGCAGTACTTC. It yields the protein CASSVNSYEQYF.

This chain connects TRBV6-5 to TRBJ2-7; D may match TRBD1 or TRBD2 (5 bases each). Trimming removed 6 bases from V and 5 bases from J, with 17 bases in between. The CDR3 has 14 residues. In germline, CDR1 is MNHEY, CDR2 SVGAGI. The CDR3 loop reads CASRTRDGINEQYF. CDR3 DNA: TGTGCCAGCAGGACAAGGGACGGAATTAACGAGCAGTACTTC.

The chain recombines TRBV4-2 with TRBJ2-7, with 9 bases that match TRBD2. The germline gives CDR1 LGHNA, CDR2 YNFKEQ. CDR3 length equals 15 residues. Trimming at V came to 2 bases and at J to 1 base, leaving 3 bases not matched to a gene. As DNA, the CDR3 is TGTGCCAGCAGCCAACAGGGACTAGCTTCCTACGAGCAGTACTTC. Translated: CASSQQGLASYEQYF.

The chain joins TRBV7-2 to TRBJ2-7, with TRBD1 identical over 10 bases. The CDR3 sequence is 14 residues long. The V gene end was trimmed by 4 bases and the J gene end by 2 bases; junction bases not matched to a gene: 2. CDR1 is SGHTA, CDR2 FQGNSA, per germline. The CDR3 sequence is CASSWTGGTYEQYF. In DNA, the CDR3 is TGTGCCAGCAGCTGGACAGGGGGGACCTACGAGCAGTACTTC.

The V and J genes are TRBV28 and TRBJ2-7, with 10 bases fitting TRBD2. The CDR3 runs 14 residues. Germline V gives CDR1 MDHEN, CDR2 SYDVKM. The ends lost 6 bases at V and 1 base at J; junction bases unmatched: 3. The CDR3 loop is CASRRSGGSYEQYF. CDR3 bases: TGTGCCAGCAGACGTAGCGGGGGGTCCTACGAGCAGTACTTC.

The chain uses TRBV6-1 and TRBJ2-4; weak D call: TRBD2 (5 bases). CDR1 and CDR2 (germline): MNHNS, SASEGT. V was shortened by 6 bases and J by 8 bases, with 8 bases between the two germline ends. The CDR3 is made up of 11 amino acids. The CDR3 protein is CASRTGDIQYF. Written as DNA, the CDR3 is TGTGCCAGCAGGACCGGGGACATTCAGTACTTC.

This chain connects TRBV2 to TRBJ1-5; the D is unclear. Per the germline V gene, CDR1 is SNHLY and CDR2 is FYNNEI. The CDR3 is 13 amino acids. V lost 8 bases, J lost 2 bases, and 10 bases lay in between. CDR3 loop: CASDWVGNQPQHF. Here the CDR3 DNA reads TGTGCCAGCGATTGGGTCGGCAATCAGCCCCAGCATTTT.

The count of this clone is one. This rearrangement joins TRBV19 to TRBJ1-1; 8 bases line up with TRBD1. The CDR3 has 13 residues. V trimming: 10 bases; J trimming: 1 base; junction bases outside the gene matches: 5. In germline, CDR1 is LNHDA, CDR2 SQIVND (reference sequence). In nucleotides, the CDR3 is TGTGCCACCAGGGGGACAGGGAACACTGAAGCTTTCTTT. Translated, it gives CATRGTGNTEAFF.

This chain connects TRBV6-1 to TRBJ2-3, with D uncertain. Trimming removed 2 bases at V and 3 bases at J, with 9 bases between. Germline loops: CDR1 MNHNS, CDR2 SASEGT. The CDR3 is 14 residues long. For the CDR3, the DNA is TGTGCCAGCAGTGAACCCCGGAAAACAGATACGCAGTATTTT. It encodes CASSEPRKTDTQYF.

The chain employs TRBV5-1 and TRBJ2-7; 8 bases fit TRBD2. Looked up from germline, CDR1 is SGHRS and CDR2 is YFSETQ. The CDR3 is 18 residues long. V lost 1 base, J lost 2 bases, and 14 bases stayed unmatched. CDR3 amino acids: CASSLSGSRREATYEQYF. The CDR3 nucleotides read TGCGCCAGCAGCTTGTCAGGTTCCCGGCGGGAGGCTACCTACGAGCAGTACTTC. Filled out from reference TRBV5-1 and TRBJ2-7, the complete variable domain reads KAGVTQTPRYLIKTRGQQVTLSCSPISGHRSVSWYQQTPGQGLQFLFEYFSETQRNKGNFPGRFSGRQFSNSRSEMNVSTLELGDSALYLCASSLSGSRREATYEQYFGPGTRLTVT.

CDR3 nucleotide sequence: TGTGCCAGCTTTGCGGGGCTTGGAAACACCATATATTTT. It specifies CASFAGLGNTIYF. V gene TRBV11-2 combines with J gene TRBJ1-3; the D gene is possibly TRBD1 (5 bases). V dropped 8 bases and J dropped 3 bases, with 11 bases sitting between them. The CDR3 loop spans 13 amino acids. Germline CDR1 is SGHAT and CDR2 is FQNNGV.

This chain links TRBV28 with TRBJ1-4; D not resolved. The ends were cut back, 3 bases at V and 8 bases at J, with 13 bases in the middle. This CDR3 region has 14 residues. The germline V gene has CDR1 MDHEN and CDR2 SYDVKM. Here the CDR3 DNA reads TGTGCCAGCAGTTTTGACAAGAGACTCGAAAAACTGTTTTTT. Its translation: CASSFDKRLEKLFF.

The sample holds one count of this clone. V is TRBV19 and J is TRBJ2-1; D not certain. The V end lost 5 bases, the J end lost 9 bases, and 14 bases lay between the germline ends. The CDR3 runs to 13 residues. The germline V gene has CDR1 LNHDA and CDR2 SQIVND (reference sequence). CDR3 sequence reads: CASSRSAVSEQFF. The CDR3 nucleotides read TGTGCCAGTAGTCGATCTGCAGTTTCTGAGCAGTTCTTC.

A note on this clone: This sample also contains other DNA sequences that code for the same CDR3. This rearrangement joins TRBV5-1 to TRBJ2-7; no clear D gene. V lost 0 bases and J 4 bases, leaving 8 bases between the germline ends. The CDR3 length is 13 residues. CDR1 is SGHRS and CDR2 is YFSETQ in the germline V gene. DNA for the CDR3: TGCGCCAGCAGCTTGGGGGGTAGGTACGAGCAGTACTTC. This gives the protein CASSLGGRYEQYF.

The chain employs TRBV27 and TRBJ2-1, with TRBD1 identical over 8 bases. The germline V gene has CDR1 MNHEY and CDR2 SMNVEV (reference sequence). V lost 5 bases, J lost 8 bases, and 17 bases stayed unmatched. The CDR3 contains 17 residues. In nucleotides, the CDR3 is TGTGCCAGCAGTATCCTCTTAGGGACAGGTGCTTTGGATGAGCAGTTCTTC. Translating it yields CASSILLGTGALDEQFF.

V is TRBV5-1 and J is TRBJ2-2, with 10 bases lining up with TRBD1. Germline V gives CDR1 SGHRS, CDR2 YFSETQ. The J segment lost 4 bases and the V segment lost 3 bases, leaving 6 bases of the junction unmatched. The CDR3 is made up of 16 amino acids. CDR3 bases: TGCGCCAGCAGCTCCGGACAGGGGGGCGGCACCGGGGAGCTGTTTTTT. Its translation is CASSSGQGGGTGELFF.

The chain combines TRBV7-2 with TRBJ1-2; no reliable D call. CDR1 is SGHTA, CDR2 FQGNSA, per germline. The V end was cut by 5 bases, the J end by 2 bases, with 9 bases between. CDR3 length equals 13 residues. The CDR3 is CASSPRRNYGYTF. DNA for the CDR3: TGTGCCAGCAGCCCCCGACGCAACTATGGCTACACCTTC.

The chain has TRBV5-1 and TRBJ2-1, with a possible D match to TRBD2 (5 bases). V shed 2 bases and J shed 7 bases, with 13 bases lying between them. CDR3 size: 14 residues. The germline CDR1 and CDR2 sequences are SGHRS and YFSETQ. The CDR3 DNA sequence: TGCGCCAGCAGCTTCGACGGGAATCGGAATGAGCAGTTCTTC. This gives the protein CASSFDGNRNEQFF.

This clone is a singleton in its sample. The chain uses TRBV2 and TRBJ2-1, with a possible D match to TRBD1 (7 bases). Germline loops: CDR1 SNHLY, CDR2 FYNNEI. The V end lost 6 bases, the J end lost 6 bases, and 15 bases lay between the germline ends. The CDR3 is 14 residues long. Here the CDR3 DNA reads TGTGCCAGCAGAGAGTACAGGGGAGGCAATGAGCAGTTCTTC. Residues: CASREYRGGNEQFF.

This rearrangement joins TRBV19 to TRBJ2-3, with 8 bases identical to TRBD1. Per the germline V gene, CDR1 is LNHDA and CDR2 is SQIVND (reference sequence). The CDR3 has 13 residues. Trimming removed 4 bases from V and 4 bases from J; junction bases left unmatched: 1. The CDR3 nucleotides are TGTGCCAGTAGTAAACAGGGGGCAGATACGCAGTATTTT. It translates to CASSKQGADTQYF.

V is TRBV11-2 and J is TRBJ1-3; TRBD1 might be the D (5 bases). Germline-derived CDR1 and CDR2 are SGHAT and FQNNGV. This CDR3 is 15 amino acids long. With 3 bases removed from V and 0 bases from J, the gap between germline ends came to 9 bases. The CDR3 coding sequence is TGTGCCAGCAGCTTCACGGGGGGCTCTGGAAACACCATATATTTT. This codes for CASSFTGGSGNTIYF. Full variable domain (rest looked up from reference TRBV11-2 and TRBJ1-3): EAGVAQSPRYKIIEKRQSVAFWCNPISGHATLYWYQQILGQGPKLLIQFQNNGVVDDSQLPKDRFSAERLKGVDSTLKIQPAKLEDSAVYLCASSFTGGSGNTIYFGEGSWLTVV.